Each of the 12 T cell receptor beta chains below was sequenced from the same sample in a study of blood T cell repertoires in COVID-19. The repertoire was sequenced with immunoSEQ multiplex PCR; TCRdb's copy has only in-frame clones and lacks some. The data hold some 250,000 clones, with more than 85% observed a single time. Specimen: PBMCs or T cells enriched from blood (not recorded which). These receptors were obtained from a man aged 40-49 years who had recovered from COVID-19.

V is TRBV14 and J is TRBJ2-5; D is uncertain. V lost 3 bases to trimming and J lost 4 bases, with 3 bases between them. This CDR3 region has 11 residues. Germline CDR1 SGHDN, CDR2 FVKESK. CDR3 amino acids: CASSQAETQYF. CDR3 coding DNA: TGTGCCAGCAGCCAGGCAGAGACCCAGTACTTC.

This chain connects TRBV9 to TRBJ2-7, with a weak D call TRBD2 (6 bases). CDR1 SGDLS and CDR2 YYNGEE come from the germline V gene. V lost 0 bases and J lost 4, with 14 bases in between. This CDR3 contains 15 residues. The CDR3 coding sequence is TGTGCCAGCAGCGTAGGAGCGGGCCTAAATTACGAGCAGTACTTC. Amino acids: CASSVGAGLNYEQYF. Looking up the rest from reference TRBV9 and TRBJ2-7 gives the full variable domain: DSGVTQTPKHLITATGQRVTLRCSPRSGDLSVYWYQQSLDQGLQFLIQYYNGEERAKGNILERFSAQQFPDLHSELNLSSLELGDSALYFCASSVGAGLNYEQYFGPGTRLTVT.

On this clone: The junction departs from the called germline gene at one end, perhaps through a read error. The chain uses TRBV2 and TRBJ1-1, with D hard to call. The CDR3 is 12 amino acids. The germline V gene encodes CDR1 SNHLY and CDR2 FYNNEI. The CDR3 reads CASSRSQTLTLF. As DNA, the CDR3 is TGTGCCAGCAGTCGATCACAGACCCTCACACTTTTT.

The chain carries TRBV6-1 and TRBJ2-7, with a tentative D call TRBD1 (5 bases). V was pared by 0 bases and J by 2 bases, with 11 bases between. Germline CDR1 MNHNS, CDR2 SASEGT. The CDR3 totals 15 residues. The CDR3 is CASSEAHRKTYEQYF. The DNA for the CDR3 is TGTGCCAGCAGTGAAGCGCACAGGAAAACCTACGAGCAGTACTTC.

The rearrangement uses TRBV19 and TRBJ1-5, with 10 bases lining up with TRBD1. Germline V gene sequence: CDR1 LNHDA, CDR2 SQIVND (reference sequence). V gave up 2 bases and J gave up 11 bases; unmatched junction bases: 12. The CDR3 consists of 16 residues. As DNA, the CDR3 is TGTGCCAGTAGTATAATGGGGACAGGGGACCCCCAGACCCAGCATTTT. Translating gives CASSIMGTGDPQTQHF.

The chain combines TRBV28 with TRBJ1-1, with D tentatively TRBD1 (5 bases). V was cut by 6 bases and J by 0 bases, with 11 bases left in between. Germline CDR1 reads MDHEN; CDR2 reads SYDVKM. The CDR3 is 14 amino acids. CDR3 sequence (DNA): TGTGCCAGCAGAAAAATACAGGTGAACACTGAAGCTTTCTTT. Its translation is CASRKIQVNTEAFF.

This clone was observed once. The chain uses TRBV19 and TRBJ2-1; a possible D gene is TRBD1 (5 bases). CDR3 length: 13 residues. CDR1 LNHDA and CDR2 SQIVND come from the germline V gene (reference sequence). V dropped 6 bases and J dropped 5 bases, with 11 bases sitting between them. DNA for the CDR3: TGTGCCAGTAGCCCCCCAGGGAACAATGAGCAGTTCTTC. As protein: CASSPPGNNEQFF.

DNA for the CDR3: TGCGCCAGCAGCCCGGGACAGGGGGCAGGTGCCTACACCTTC. Encoded protein: CASSPGQGAGAYTF. The rearrangement uses TRBV5-1 and TRBJ1-2; 12 bases align to TRBD1. The germline CDR1 and CDR2 sequences are SGHRS and YFSETQ. The CDR3 runs 14 residues. V lost 4 bases to trimming and J lost 10 bases; unmatched junction nucleotides: 8. Filled out from reference TRBV5-1 and TRBJ1-2, the complete variable domain reads KAGVTQTPRYLIKTRGQQVTLSCSPISGHRSVSWYQQTPGQGLQFLFEYFSETQRNKGNFPGRFSGRQFSNSRSEMNVSTLELGDSALYLCASSPGQGAGAYTFGSGTRLTVV.

This chain joins TRBV18 and TRBJ2-7, with TRBD1 identical over 7 bases. This CDR3 has 15 amino acids. Germline loops: CDR1 KGHSH, CDR2 LQKENI. The V and J ends lost 2 bases and 0 bases, in that order; junction bases with no gene match: 4. In nucleotides, the CDR3 is TGTGCCAGCTCACCAGGGACAGCACTCTCCTACGAGCAGTACTTC. This gives the protein CASSPGTALSYEQYF.

The rearrangement uses TRBV7-9 and TRBJ2-1; 9 nucleotides agree with TRBD1. The V gene end was trimmed by 3 bases and the J gene end by 3 bases; junction bases not matched to a gene: 3. CDR1 is SEHNR and CDR2 is FQNEAQ in the germline V gene (reference sequence). The CDR3 extends over 15 amino acids. The CDR3 region is CASSLPGQGYNEQFF. In DNA, the CDR3 is TGTGCCAGCAGCTTGCCGGGACAGGGCTACAATGAGCAGTTCTTC.

The rearrangement uses TRBV27 and TRBJ2-1; 8 positions match TRBD2. V trimming: 0 bases; J trimming: 5 bases; junction bases outside the gene matches: 6. In germline, CDR1 is MNHEY, CDR2 SMNVEV (reference sequence). The CDR3 has 16 amino acids. The CDR3 loop is CASSLSLAGVDNEQFF. The CDR3 coding sequence is TGTGCCAGCAGTTTATCCCTAGCGGGCGTCGACAATGAGCAGTTCTTC.

This clone was seen a handful of times. The chain combines TRBV19 with TRBJ2-3, with 8 bases aligning to TRBD2. The trim removed 4 bases at V and 2 bases at J, leaving 17 bases unmatched. CDR3 size: 19 residues. The germline V gene encodes CDR1 LNHDA and CDR2 SQIVND (reference sequence). The CDR3 DNA sequence: TGTGCCAGTAGTAAGAATTTCATCACTAGCGGAGAAACCACAGATACGCAGTATTTT. This sequence encodes CASSKNFITSGETTDTQYF.